The sequence of this T cell receptor (beta chain) was determined in a study of blood T cell repertoires in COVID-19. Study background: The samples span acute and convalescent COVID-19 from the United States, Italy and Spain. T cells, B-cell-depleted T cells, or PBMCs provided the cDNA or gDNA that served as material.

Original methodology: Amplification of reference gene primers provided the estimated nucleated cell counts. Here immunoSEQ multiplex PCR was the method, and the copy in TCRdb shows in-frame clones only, minus some. V, J and clone size are those of that table, while D and trimming were read from the DNA. Altogether about 74,000 clones are present, roughly 88% being singletons, with the ten largest covering 1.9%. Germline loops: CDR1 LNHNV, CDR2 YYDKDF (reference sequence). The germline V and J ends were trimmed by 3 bases and 1 base, with 15 bases remaining between them. The CDR3 has 16 amino acids. The chain recombines TRBV15 with TRBJ1-1; D remains ambiguous. The TCR originated in a woman at least 80 years old with active or convalescent COVID-19. What was sequenced was peripheral blood. CDR3 sequence: CATSRKMRFTNTEAFF. CDR3 nucleotide sequence: TGTGCCACCAGCAGGAAGATGCGGTTCACGAACACTGAAGCTTTCTTT.